The T cell receptor (beta chain) under discussion was sequenced for a study of early T cells in non-severe SARS-CoV-2 infection. About the research overall: Bulk RNA taken from unsorted whole blood was sequenced, leaving chains unpaired. Study results and caveats: Sequences matched to VDJdb favored anti-spike CD8 responses, while private and CD4 specificities were missed.

Unique molecular identifiers (one per individual cDNA molecule) were attached. TCRdb recomputed calls from the 5' RACE reads with MiXCR, one row per CDR3 protein. The table lists roughly 110,000 distinct CDR3 sequences, 11% of them singletons. Germline V gene data show CDR1 as SGHTA and CDR2 as FQGNSA. CDR3 length: 15 residues. V lost 5 bases to trimming and J lost 7 bases, with 18 bases between them. This clonotype was detected a few times. Its target is unknown. The TCR sequence derives from an adult who was a healthcare worker with PCR-confirmed SARS-CoV-2 infection or an uninfected control (not recorded which). The chain carries TRBV7-2 and TRBJ2-1; possibly TRBD2 for D (6 bases). Sequenced: whole blood. The CDR3 region has the DNA TGTGCCAGCAGCGGGCGGCGACTAGGTTTGAATGAGCAGTTCTTC. Protein product: CASSGRRLGLNEQFF.